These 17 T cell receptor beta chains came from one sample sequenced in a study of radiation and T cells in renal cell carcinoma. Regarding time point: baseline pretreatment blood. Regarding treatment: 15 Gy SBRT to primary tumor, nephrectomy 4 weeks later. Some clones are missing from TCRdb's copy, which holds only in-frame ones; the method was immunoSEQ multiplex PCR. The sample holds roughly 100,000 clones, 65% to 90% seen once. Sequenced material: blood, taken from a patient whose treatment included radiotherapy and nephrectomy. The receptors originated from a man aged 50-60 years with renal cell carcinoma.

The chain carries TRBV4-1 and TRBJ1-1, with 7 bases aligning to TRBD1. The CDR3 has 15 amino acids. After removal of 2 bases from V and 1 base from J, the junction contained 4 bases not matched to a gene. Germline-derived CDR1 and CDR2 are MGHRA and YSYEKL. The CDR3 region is CASSQRDSPNTEAFF. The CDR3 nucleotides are TGCGCCAGCAGCCAACGGGACAGCCCGAACACTGAAGCTTTCTTT.

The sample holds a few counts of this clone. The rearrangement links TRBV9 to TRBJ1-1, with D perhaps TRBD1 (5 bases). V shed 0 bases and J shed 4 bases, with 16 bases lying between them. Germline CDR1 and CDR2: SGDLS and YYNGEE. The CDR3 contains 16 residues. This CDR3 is CASSVATQGSGTEAFF. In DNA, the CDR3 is TGTGCCAGCAGCGTAGCTACCCAGGGTAGTGGCACTGAAGCTTTCTTT. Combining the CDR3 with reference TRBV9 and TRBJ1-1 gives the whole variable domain DSGVTQTPKHLITATGQRVTLRCSPRSGDLSVYWYQQSLDQGLQFLIQYYNGEERAKGNILERFSAQQFPDLHSELNLSSLELGDSALYFCASSVATQGSGTEAFFGQGTRLTVV.

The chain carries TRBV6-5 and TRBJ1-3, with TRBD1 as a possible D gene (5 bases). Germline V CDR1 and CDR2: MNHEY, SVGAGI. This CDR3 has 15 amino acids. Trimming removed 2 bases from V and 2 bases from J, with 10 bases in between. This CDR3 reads CASSYSGAAGNTIYF. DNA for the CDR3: TGTGCCAGCAGTTACAGCGGGGCGGCTGGAAACACCATATATTTT.

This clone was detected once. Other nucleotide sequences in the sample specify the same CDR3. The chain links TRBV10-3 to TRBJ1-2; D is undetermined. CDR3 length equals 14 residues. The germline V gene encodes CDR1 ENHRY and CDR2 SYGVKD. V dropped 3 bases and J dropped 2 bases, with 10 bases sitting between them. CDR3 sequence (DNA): TGTGCCATCAGTGACGGGGAATTGAACTATGGCTACACCTTC. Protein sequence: CAISDGELNYGYTF.

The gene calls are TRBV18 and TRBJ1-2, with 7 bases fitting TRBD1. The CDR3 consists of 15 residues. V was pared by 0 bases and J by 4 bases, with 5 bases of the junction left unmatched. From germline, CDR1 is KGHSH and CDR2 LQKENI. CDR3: CASSPPARQGYGYTF. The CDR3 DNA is TGTGCCAGCTCACCACCGGCCCGACAGGGCTATGGCTACACCTTC.

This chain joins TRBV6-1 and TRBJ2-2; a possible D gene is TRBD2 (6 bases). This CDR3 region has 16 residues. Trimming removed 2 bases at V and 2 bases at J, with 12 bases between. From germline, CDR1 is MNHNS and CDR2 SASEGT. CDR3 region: CASSEFPGGNTGELFF. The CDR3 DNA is TGTGCCAGCAGTGAATTCCCCGGGGGTAACACCGGGGAGCTGTTTTTT.

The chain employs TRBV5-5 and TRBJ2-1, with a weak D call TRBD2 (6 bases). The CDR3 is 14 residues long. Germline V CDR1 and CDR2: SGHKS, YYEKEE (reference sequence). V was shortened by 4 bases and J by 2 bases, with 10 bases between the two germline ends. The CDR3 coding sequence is TGTGCCAGCAGCACCGGGACTGCCTACAATGAGCAGTTCTTC. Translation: CASSTGTAYNEQFF. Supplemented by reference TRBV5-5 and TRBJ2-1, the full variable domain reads DAGVTQSPTHLIKTRGQQVTLRCSPISGHKSVSWYQQVLGQGPQFIFQYYEKEERGRGNFPDRFSARQFPNYSSELNVNALLLGDSALYLCASSTGTAYNEQFFGPGTRLTVL.

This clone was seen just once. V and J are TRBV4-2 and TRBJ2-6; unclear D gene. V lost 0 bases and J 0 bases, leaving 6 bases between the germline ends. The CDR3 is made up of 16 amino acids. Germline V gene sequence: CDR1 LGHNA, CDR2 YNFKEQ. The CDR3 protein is CASSQDGDSGANVLTF. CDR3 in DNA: TGTGCCAGCAGCCAAGATGGGGACTCTGGGGCCAACGTCCTGACTTTC.

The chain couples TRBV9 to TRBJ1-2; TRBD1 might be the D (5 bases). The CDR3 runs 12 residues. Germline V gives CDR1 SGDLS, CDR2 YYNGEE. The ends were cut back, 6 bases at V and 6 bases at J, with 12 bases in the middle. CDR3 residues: CASTGDGHGYTF. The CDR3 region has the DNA TGTGCCAGCACGGGGGATGGACATGGCTACACCTTC.

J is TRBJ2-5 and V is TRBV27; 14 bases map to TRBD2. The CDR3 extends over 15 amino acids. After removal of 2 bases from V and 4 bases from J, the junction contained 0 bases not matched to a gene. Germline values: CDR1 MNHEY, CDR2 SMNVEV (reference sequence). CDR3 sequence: CASSLGTSGRETQYF. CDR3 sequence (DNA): TGTGCCAGCAGTTTAGGGACTAGCGGGAGAGAGACCCAGTACTTC.

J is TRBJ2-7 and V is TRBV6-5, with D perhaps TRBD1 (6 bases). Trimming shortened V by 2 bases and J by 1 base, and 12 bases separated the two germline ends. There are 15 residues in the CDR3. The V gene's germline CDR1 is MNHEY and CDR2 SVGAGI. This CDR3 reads CASSYVDSTSYEQYF. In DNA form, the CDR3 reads TGTGCCAGCAGTTACGTGGACAGTACTTCCTACGAGCAGTACTTC.

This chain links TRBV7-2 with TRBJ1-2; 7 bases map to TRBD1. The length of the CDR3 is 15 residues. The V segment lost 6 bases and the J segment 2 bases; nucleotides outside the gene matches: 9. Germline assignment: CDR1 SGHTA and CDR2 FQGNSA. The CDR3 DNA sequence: TGTGCCAGCAGTACCGACAGGGAGTTCAACTATGGCTACACCTTC. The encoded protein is CASSTDREFNYGYTF.

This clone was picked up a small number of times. The CDR3 coding sequence is TGTGCCAGCAGCTTAACTAGCGGGGTTAGACACAATGAGCAGTTCTTC. Translation gives CASSLTSGVRHNEQFF. The chain carries TRBV11-2 and TRBJ2-1; 10 bases align to TRBD2. V shed 2 bases, J shed 5 bases, and the junction held 6 bases outside the gene matches. The CDR3 spans 16 residues. CDR1 SGHAT and CDR2 FQNNGV come from the germline V gene.

The CDR3 DNA follows: TGTGCCAGCAGTTTAGCGGGAGGGCCGCCCTACGAGCAGTACTTC. Its protein is CASSLAGGPPYEQYF. The chain employs TRBV27 and TRBJ2-7; 9 bases fit TRBD2. The CDR3 extends over 15 amino acids. The ends lost 2 bases at V and 2 bases at J; junction bases unmatched: 4. Looked up from germline, CDR1 is MNHEY and CDR2 is SMNVEV (reference sequence).

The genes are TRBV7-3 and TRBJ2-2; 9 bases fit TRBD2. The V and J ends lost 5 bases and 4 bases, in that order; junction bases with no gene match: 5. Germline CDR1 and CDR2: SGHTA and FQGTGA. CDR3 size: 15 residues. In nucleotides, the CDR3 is TGTGCCAGCAGCGCCTTAGCGGGGGTCACCGGGGAGCTGTTTTTT. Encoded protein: CASSALAGVTGELFF. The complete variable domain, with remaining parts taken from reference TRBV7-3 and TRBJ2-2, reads GAGVSQTPSNKVTEKGKYVELRCDPISGHTALYWYRQSLGQGPEFLIYFQGTGAADDSGLPNDRFFAVRPEGSVSTLKIQRTERGDSAVYLCASSALAGVTGELFFGEGSRLTVL.

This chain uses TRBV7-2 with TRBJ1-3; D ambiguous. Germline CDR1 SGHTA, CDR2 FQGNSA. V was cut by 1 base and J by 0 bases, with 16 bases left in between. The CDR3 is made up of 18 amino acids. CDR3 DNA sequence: TGTGCCAGCAGCTTAGTCCCTCAAAGACCGGACTCTGGAAACACCATATATTTT. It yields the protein CASSLVPQRPDSGNTIYF.

The CDR3 nucleotides read TGTGCCAGCAGCCTCCGGACAGGGCCGGAATACGAGCAGTACTTC. Its translation: CASSLRTGPEYEQYF. The chain has TRBV14 and TRBJ2-7; 8 nucleotides agree with TRBD1. Germline V gene data show CDR1 as SGHDN and CDR2 as FVKESK. V lost 4 bases and J lost 4; bases outside the gene matches: 9. This CDR3 is 15 amino acids long.